The clone carrying this T cell receptor beta chain was recorded once. Original handling: It was from reference gene primer amplification that nucleated cell counts were estimated. Sequenced by immunoSEQ multiplex PCR; TCRdb stores in-frame clones only, minus some. For V, J and clone size, that table is used; D and trimming come from the DNA. The repertoire consists of about 130,000 clones, with approximately 85% occurring once and the leading ten covering less than 8.5%. The data belong to a study of blood T cell repertoires in COVID-19. Across the study: Samples came from the United States, Italy and Spain, spanning acute and convalescent COVID-19. Nucleic acid was either cDNA or gDNA, and it came from T cells, B-cell-depleted T cells, or PBMCs.

Trimming cost V 0 bases and J 0 bases, with 10 bases left between them. The CDR3 totals 17 residues. Germline CDR1 reads KGHDR; CDR2 reads SFDVKD. V and J are TRBV24-1 and TRBJ2-2; a possible D gene is TRBD2 (6 bases). Sequenced material: peripheral blood. This TCR came from a man at least 80 years old with active or convalescent COVID-19. The CDR3: CATSDLGGTANTGELFF. The CDR3 DNA sequence: TGTGCCACCAGTGATTTGGGGGGGACGGCGAACACCGGGGAGCTGTTTTTT.